Shown below are 5 T cell receptor beta chains from a single sample sequenced in a study of T cell responses to AZD1222 COVID-19 vaccine. TCRdb keeps only in-frame clones here, not all; method: immunoSEQ multiplex PCR. This table holds under 150,000 clones, about 90% found once. The material sequenced was peripheral blood, taken on day 0 of AZD1222 vaccination. These TCRs come from an adult in good health.

The genes are TRBV19 and TRBJ2-2; 9 bases match TRBD1. Unmatched junction bases numbered 5, after V lost 2 bases and J lost 4 bases. Germline-derived CDR1 and CDR2 are LNHDA and SQIVND (reference sequence). The CDR3 runs to 16 residues. The CDR3 coding sequence is TGTGCCAGTAGTATATGGGGGGGACAGGGCACCGGGGAGCTGTTTTTT. It is translated as CASSIWGGQGTGELFF.

The V gene is TRBV9, the J gene TRBJ1-3; no firm D call. The V and J ends lost 2 bases and 0 bases respectively, with 3 bases between them. CDR3 length equals 13 residues. Germline-derived CDR1 and CDR2 are SGDLS and YYNGEE. The CDR3 region is CASSVTSGNTIYF. CDR3 in DNA: TGTGCCAGCAGCGTTACCTCTGGAAACACCATATATTTT.

The gene calls are TRBV29-1 and TRBJ1-2, with D uncertain. Germline loops: CDR1 SQVTM, CDR2 ANQGSEA. V lost 1 base and J 8 bases, leaving 17 bases between the germline ends. The CDR3 loop spans 14 amino acids. CDR3 nucleotide sequence: TGCAGCGTTGAAGTACGTAAAAGGGATGGAGGCTACACCTTC. Translated, it gives CSVEVRKRDGGYTF.

With respect to this clone: This sample includes further DNA sequences coding for the same CDR3. The CDR3 loop reads CASRSLAGAYEQYF. The CDR3 DNA reads as TGTGCCAGCAGGTCGCTAGCGGGGGCCTACGAGCAGTACTTC. J is TRBJ2-7 and V is TRBV11-2; 10 bases match TRBD2. V lost 6 bases, J lost 2 bases, and 4 bases stayed unmatched. The CDR3 is 14 amino acids. In germline, CDR1 is SGHAT, CDR2 FQNNGV.

The rearrangement links TRBV5-5 to TRBJ1-5; 7 bases are shared with TRBD1. The V and J ends lost 4 bases and 9 bases, in that order; junction bases with no gene match: 13. The CDR3 extends over 15 amino acids. Germline V gives CDR1 SGHKS, CDR2 YYEKEE (reference sequence). The CDR3 spells CASSRRAGGGWPQHF. The CDR3 DNA reads as TGTGCCAGCAGCCGGAGAGCAGGGGGGGGTTGGCCCCAGCATTTT.